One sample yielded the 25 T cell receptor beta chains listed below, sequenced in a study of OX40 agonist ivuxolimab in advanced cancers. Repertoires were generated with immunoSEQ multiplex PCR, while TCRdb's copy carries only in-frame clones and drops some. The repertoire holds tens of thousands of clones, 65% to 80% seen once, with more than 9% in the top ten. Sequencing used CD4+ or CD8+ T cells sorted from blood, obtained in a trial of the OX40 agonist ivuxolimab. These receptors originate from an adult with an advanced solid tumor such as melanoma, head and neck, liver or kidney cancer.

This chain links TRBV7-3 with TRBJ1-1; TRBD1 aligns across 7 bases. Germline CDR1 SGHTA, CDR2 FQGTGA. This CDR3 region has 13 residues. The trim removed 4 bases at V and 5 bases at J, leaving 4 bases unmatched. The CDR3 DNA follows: TGTGCCAGCAGCTCGACAGGGAGAACTGAAGCTTTCTTT. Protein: CASSSTGRTEAFF.

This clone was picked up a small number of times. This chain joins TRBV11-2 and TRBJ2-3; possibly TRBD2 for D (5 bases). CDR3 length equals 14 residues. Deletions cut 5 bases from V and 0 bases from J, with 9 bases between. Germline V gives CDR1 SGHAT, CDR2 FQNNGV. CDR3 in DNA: TGTGCCAGCAGCGCCAGACTAAGCACAGATACGCAGTATTTT. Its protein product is CASSARLSTDTQYF. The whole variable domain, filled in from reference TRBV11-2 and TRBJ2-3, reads EAGVAQSPRYKIIEKRQSVAFWCNPISGHATLYWYQQILGQGPKLLIQFQNNGVVDDSQLPKDRFSAERLKGVDSTLKIQPAKLEDSAVYLCASSARLSTDTQYFGPGTRLTVL.

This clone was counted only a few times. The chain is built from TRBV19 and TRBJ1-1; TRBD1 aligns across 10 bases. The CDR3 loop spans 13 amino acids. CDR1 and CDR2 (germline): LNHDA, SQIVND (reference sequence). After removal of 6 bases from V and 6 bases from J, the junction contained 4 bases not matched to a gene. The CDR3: CASRGQGLPEAFF. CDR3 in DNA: TGTGCCAGTAGGGGACAGGGGCTTCCTGAAGCTTTCTTT.

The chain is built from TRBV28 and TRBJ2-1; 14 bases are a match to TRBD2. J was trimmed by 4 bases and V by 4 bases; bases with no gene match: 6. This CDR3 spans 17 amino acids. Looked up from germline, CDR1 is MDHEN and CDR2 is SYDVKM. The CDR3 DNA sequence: TGTGCCAGCAGTTCCCCGACTAGCGGGGGGGCTTACAATGAGCAGTTCTTC. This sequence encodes CASSSPTSGGAYNEQFF.

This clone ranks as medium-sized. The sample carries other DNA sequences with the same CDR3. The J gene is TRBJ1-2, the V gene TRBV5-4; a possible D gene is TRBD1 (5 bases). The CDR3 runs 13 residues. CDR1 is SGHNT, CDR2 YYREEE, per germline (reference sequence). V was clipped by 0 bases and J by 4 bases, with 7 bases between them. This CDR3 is CASSLGGTYGYTF. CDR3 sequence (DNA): TGTGCCAGCAGCTTGGGAGGGACCTATGGCTACACCTTC. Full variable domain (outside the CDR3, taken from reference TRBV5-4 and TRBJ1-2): ETGVTQSPTHLIKTRGQQVTLRCSSQSGHNTVSWYQQALGQGPQFIFQYYREEENGRGNFPPRFSGLQFPNYSSELNVNALELDDSALYLCASSLGGTYGYTFGSGTRLTVV.

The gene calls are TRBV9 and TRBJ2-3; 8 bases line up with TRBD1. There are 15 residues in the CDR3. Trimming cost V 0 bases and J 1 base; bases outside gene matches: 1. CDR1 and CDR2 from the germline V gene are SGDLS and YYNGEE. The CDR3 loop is CASSVVRGRTDTQYF. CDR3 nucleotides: TGTGCCAGCAGCGTAGTCAGGGGGCGCACAGATACGCAGTATTTT.

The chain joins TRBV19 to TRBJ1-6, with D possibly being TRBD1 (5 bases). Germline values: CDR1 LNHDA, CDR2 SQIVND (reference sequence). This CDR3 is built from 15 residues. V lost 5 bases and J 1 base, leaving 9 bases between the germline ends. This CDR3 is CASSPQGSYNSPLHF. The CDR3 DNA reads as TGTGCCAGTAGTCCCCAGGGATCCTATAATTCACCCCTCCACTTT.

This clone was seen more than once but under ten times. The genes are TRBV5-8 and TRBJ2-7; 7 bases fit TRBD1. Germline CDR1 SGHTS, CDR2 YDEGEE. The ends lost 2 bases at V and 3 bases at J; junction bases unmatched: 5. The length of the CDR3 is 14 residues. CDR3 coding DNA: TGTGCCAGCAGCTTTGGGGGACAGAGCTACGAGCAGTACTTC. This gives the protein CASSFGGQSYEQYF.

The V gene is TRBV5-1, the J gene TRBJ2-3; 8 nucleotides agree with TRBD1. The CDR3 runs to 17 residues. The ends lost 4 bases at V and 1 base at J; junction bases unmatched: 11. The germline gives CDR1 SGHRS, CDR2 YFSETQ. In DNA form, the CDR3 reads TGCGCCAGCAGCATCGTCTCAGGGGGCGCGGGCACAGATACGCAGTATTTT. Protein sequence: CASSIVSGGAGTDTQYF.

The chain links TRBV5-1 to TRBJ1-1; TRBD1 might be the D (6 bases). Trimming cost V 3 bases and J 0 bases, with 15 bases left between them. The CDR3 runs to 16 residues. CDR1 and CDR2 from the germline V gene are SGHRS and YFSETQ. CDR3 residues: CASSSGQFRVNTEAFF. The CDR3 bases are TGCGCCAGCAGCTCCGGACAGTTCAGGGTGAACACTGAAGCTTTCTTT.

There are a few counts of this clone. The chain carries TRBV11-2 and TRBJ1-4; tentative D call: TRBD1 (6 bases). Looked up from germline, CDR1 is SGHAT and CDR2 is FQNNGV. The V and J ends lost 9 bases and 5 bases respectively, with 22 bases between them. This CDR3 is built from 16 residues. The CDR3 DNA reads TGTGCCAGAAAGGGATGGGGAATGACAGGAAATGAAAAACTGTTTTTT. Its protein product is CARKGWGMTGNEKLFF.

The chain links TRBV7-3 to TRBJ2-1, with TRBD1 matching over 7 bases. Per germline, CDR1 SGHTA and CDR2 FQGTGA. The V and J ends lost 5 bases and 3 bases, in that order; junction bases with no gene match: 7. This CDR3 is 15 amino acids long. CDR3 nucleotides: TGTGCCAGCAGCATCCGGGACAGTATCTACAATGAGCAGTTCTTC. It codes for CASSIRDSIYNEQFF. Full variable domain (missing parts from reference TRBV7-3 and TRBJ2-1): GAGVSQTPSNKVTEKGKYVELRCDPISGHTALYWYRQSLGQGPEFLIYFQGTGAADDSGLPNDRFFAVRPEGSVSTLKIQRTERGDSAVYLCASSIRDSIYNEQFFGPGTRLTVL.

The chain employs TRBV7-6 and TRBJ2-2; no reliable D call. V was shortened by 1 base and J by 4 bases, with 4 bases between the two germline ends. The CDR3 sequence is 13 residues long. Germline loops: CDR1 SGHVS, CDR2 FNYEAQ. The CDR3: CASSLGSTGELFF. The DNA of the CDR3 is TGTGCCAGCAGCTTAGGGAGCACCGGGGAGCTGTTTTTT.

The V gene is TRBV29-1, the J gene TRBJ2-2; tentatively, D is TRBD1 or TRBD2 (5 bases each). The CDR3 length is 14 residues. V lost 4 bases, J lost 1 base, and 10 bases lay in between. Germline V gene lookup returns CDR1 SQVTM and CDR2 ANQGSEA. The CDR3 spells CSVARDGNTGELFF. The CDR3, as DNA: TGCAGCGTTGCCAGGGACGGGAACACCGGGGAGCTGTTTTTT.

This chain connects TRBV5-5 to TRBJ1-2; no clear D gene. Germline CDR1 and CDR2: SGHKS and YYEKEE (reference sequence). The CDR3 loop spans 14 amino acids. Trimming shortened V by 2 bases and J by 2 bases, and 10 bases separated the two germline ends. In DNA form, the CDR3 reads TGTGCCAGCAGCTTAGAAAGGGAGAACTATGGCTACACCTTC. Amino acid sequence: CASSLERENYGYTF.

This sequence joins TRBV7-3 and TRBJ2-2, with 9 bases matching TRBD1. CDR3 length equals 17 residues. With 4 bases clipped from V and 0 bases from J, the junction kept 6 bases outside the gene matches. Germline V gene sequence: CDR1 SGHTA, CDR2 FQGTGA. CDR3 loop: CASSSRTGGANTGELFF. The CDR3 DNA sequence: TGTGCCAGCAGCTCCCGCACAGGGGGCGCGAACACCGGGGAGCTGTTTTTT.

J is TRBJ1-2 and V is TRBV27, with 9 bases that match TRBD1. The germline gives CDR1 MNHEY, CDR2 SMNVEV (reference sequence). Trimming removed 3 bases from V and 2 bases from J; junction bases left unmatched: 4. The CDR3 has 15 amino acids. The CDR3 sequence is CASSFTGTGNYGYTF. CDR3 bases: TGTGCCAGCAGTTTTACCGGGACAGGGAACTATGGCTACACCTTC.

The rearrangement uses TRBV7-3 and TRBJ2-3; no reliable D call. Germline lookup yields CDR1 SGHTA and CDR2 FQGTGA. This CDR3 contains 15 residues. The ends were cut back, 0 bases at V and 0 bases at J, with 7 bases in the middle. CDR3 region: CASSLTFQSTDTQYF. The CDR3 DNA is TGTGCCAGCAGCTTAACATTCCAGAGCACAGATACGCAGTATTTT.

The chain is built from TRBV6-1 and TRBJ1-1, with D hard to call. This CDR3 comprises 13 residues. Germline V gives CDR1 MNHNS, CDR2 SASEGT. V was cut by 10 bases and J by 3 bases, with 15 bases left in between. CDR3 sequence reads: CATTPNTDTEAFF. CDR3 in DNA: TGTGCCACCACCCCCAACACCGACACTGAAGCTTTCTTT.

The CDR3 sequence is CASSLGLNTEAFF. For the CDR3, the DNA is TGTGCCAGCAGCTTAGGCCTGAACACTGAAGCTTTCTTT. The chain links TRBV11-1 to TRBJ1-1; no definite D call. CDR3 length: 13 residues. Germline V lookup: CDR1 SGHAT, CDR2 FQDESV (reference sequence). Trimming removed 1 base at V and 0 bases at J, with 3 bases between.

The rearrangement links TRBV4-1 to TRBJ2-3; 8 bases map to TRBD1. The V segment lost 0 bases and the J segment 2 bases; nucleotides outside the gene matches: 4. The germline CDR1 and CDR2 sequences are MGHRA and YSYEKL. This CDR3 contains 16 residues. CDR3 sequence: CASSQETGGPTDTQYF. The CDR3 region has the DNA TGCGCCAGCAGCCAAGAAACAGGGGGACCCACAGATACGCAGTATTTT.

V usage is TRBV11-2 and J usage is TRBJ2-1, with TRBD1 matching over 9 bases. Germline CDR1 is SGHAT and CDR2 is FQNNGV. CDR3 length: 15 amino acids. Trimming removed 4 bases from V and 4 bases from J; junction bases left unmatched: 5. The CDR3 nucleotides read TGTGCCAGCAGCTCACAGGGGGCGGAGTACAATGAGCAGTTCTTC. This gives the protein CASSSQGAEYNEQFF. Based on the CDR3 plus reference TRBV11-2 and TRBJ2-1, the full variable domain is EAGVAQSPRYKIIEKRQSVAFWCNPISGHATLYWYQQILGQGPKLLIQFQNNGVVDDSQLPKDRFSAERLKGVDSTLKIQPAKLEDSAVYLCASSSQGAEYNEQFFGPGTRLTVL.

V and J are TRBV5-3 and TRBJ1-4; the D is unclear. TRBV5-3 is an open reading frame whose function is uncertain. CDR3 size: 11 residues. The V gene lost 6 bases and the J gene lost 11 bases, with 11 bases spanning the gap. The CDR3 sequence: CARTEDGKLFF. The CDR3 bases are TGTGCCAGAACCGAGGACGGTAAACTGTTTTTT.

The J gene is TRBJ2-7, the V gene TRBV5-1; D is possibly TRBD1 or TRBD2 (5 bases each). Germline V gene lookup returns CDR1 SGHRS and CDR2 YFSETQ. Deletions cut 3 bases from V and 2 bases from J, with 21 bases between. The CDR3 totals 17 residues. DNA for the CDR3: TGCGCCAGCAGCTCGGACATCAAACTAGGGGAGACCTACGAGCAGTACTTC. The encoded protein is CASSSDIKLGETYEQYF.

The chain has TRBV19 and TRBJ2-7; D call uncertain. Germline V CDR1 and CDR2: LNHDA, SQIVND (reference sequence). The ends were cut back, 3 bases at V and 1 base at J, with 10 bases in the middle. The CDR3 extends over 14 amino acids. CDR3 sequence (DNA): TGTGCCAGTAGTATTGCGGTTTTATCCTACGAGCAGTACTTC. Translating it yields CASSIAVLSYEQYF.